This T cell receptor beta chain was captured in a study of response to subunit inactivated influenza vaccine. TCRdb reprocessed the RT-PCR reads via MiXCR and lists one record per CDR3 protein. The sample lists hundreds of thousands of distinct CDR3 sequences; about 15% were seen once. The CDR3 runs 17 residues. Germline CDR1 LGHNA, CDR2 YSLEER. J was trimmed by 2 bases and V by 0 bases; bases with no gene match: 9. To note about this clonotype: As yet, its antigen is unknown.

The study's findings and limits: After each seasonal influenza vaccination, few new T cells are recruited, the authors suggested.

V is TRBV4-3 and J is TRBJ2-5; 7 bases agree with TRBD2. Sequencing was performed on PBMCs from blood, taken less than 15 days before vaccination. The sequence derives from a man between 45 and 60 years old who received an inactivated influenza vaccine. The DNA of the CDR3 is TGCGCCAGCAGCCAAGATTTGCAGCGGGGAGAACAAGAGACCCAGTACTTC. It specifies CASSQDLQRGEQETQYF.